This T cell receptor beta chain emerged from a study of Ad26.COV2.S vaccination and SARS-CoV-2 variants. Noted treatment: roughly 18 received Ad26.COV2.S at low or high dose, single or two shots; five or six received placebo; per-sample allocation not given. All samples were drawn on day 63, counting from the first vaccine or placebo injection. Clones were sequenced by immunoSEQ multiplex PCR, and TCRdb holds only the in-frame ones, with some missing. The data hold about 410,000 clones, with 89% observed a single time. CDR1 is MNHEY, CDR2 SMNVEV, per germline (reference sequence). The CDR3 is 15 amino acids. Deletions cut 3 bases from V and 6 bases from J, with 15 bases between.

The sequencing here drew on peripheral blood, taken in a trial of Ad26.COV2.S vaccine versus placebo. V and J are TRBV27 and TRBJ2-1; D is ambiguous. This receptor was taken from a person between 18 and 60 years old who received the Ad26.COV2.S COVID-19 vaccine or a placebo. The CDR3 sequence is CASSFRTEPPNEQFF. The CDR3 DNA sequence: TGTGCCAGCAGTTTTAGGACGGAACCCCCCAATGAGCAGTTCTTC.